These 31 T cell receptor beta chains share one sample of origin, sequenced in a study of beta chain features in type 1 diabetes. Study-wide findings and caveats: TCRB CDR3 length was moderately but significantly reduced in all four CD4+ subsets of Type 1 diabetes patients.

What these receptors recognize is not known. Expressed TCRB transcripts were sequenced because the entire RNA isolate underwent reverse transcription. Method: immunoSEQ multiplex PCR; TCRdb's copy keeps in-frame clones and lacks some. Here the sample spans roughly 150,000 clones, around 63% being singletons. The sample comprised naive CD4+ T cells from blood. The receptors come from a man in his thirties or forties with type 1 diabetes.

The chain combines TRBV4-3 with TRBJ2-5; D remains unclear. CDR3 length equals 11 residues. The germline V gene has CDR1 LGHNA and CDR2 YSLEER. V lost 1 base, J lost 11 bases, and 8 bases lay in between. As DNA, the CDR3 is TGCGCCAGCAGCCAAGGGGCCCTACAGTACTTC. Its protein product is CASSQGALQYF.

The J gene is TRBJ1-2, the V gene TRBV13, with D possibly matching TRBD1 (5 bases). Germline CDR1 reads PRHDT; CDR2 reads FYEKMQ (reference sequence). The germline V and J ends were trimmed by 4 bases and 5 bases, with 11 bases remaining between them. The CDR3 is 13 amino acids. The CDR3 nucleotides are TGTGCCAGCAGCTCCCAGGGCCCGTATGGCTACACCTTC. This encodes CASSSQGPYGYTF.

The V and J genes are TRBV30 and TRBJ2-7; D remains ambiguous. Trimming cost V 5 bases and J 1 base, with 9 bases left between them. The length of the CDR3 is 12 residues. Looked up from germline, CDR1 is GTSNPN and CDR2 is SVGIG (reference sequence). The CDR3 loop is CAWETDSYEQYF. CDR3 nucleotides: TGTGCCTGGGAGACCGATTCCTACGAGCAGTACTTC. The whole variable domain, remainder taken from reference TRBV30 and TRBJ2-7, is SQTIHQWPATLVQPVGSPLSLECTVEGTSNPNLYWYRQAAGRGLQLLFYSVGIGQISSEVPQNLSASRPQDRQFILSSKKLLLSDSGFYLCAWETDSYEQYFGPGTRLTVT.

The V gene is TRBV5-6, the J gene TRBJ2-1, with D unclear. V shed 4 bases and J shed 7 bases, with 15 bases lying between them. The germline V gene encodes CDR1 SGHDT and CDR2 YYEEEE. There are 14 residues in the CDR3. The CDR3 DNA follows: TGTGCCAGCAGCCCCAGGACGTATGCTAATGAGCAGTTCTTC. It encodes CASSPRTYANEQFF.

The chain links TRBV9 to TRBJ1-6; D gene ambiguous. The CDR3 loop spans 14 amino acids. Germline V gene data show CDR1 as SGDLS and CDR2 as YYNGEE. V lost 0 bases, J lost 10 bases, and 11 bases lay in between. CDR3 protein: CASSVEGEGSPLHF. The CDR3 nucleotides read TGTGCCAGCAGCGTAGAGGGTGAGGGCTCACCCCTCCACTTT. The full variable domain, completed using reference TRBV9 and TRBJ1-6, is DSGVTQTPKHLITATGQRVTLRCSPRSGDLSVYWYQQSLDQGLQFLIQYYNGEERAKGNILERFSAQQFPDLHSELNLSSLELGDSALYFCASSVEGEGSPLHFGNGTRLTVT.

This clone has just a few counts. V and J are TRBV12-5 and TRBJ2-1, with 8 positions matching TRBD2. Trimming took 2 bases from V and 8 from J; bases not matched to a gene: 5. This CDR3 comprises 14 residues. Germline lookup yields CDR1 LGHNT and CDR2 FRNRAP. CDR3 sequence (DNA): TGTGCTAGTGGTTTGTTGGGACTAGTGGATGAGCAGTTCTTC. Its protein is CASGLLGLVDEQFF.

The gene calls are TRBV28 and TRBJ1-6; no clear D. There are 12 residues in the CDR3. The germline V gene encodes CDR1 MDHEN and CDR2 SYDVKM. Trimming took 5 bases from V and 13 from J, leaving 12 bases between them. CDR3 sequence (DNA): TGTGCCAGCAGTGCAACAACATTCCCCCTCCACTTT. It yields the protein CASSATTFPLHF. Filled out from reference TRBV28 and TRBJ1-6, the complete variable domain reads DVKVTQSSRYLVKRTGEKVFLECVQDMDHENMFWYRQDPGLGLRLIYFSYDVKMKEKGDIPEGYSVSREKKERFSLILESASTNQTSMYLCASSATTFPLHFGNGTRLTVT.

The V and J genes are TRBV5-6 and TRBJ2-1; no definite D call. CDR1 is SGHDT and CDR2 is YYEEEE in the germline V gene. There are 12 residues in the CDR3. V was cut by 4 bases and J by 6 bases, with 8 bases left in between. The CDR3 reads CASSLGTNEQFF. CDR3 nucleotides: TGTGCCAGCAGCCTAGGCACCAATGAGCAGTTCTTC.

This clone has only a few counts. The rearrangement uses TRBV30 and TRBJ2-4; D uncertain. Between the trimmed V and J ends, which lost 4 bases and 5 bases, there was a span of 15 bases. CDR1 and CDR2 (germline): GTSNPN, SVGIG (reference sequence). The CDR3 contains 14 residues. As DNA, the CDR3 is TGTGCCTGGACTAGTGTGGTCCCACAAAACATTCAGTACTTC. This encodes CAWTSVVPQNIQYF.

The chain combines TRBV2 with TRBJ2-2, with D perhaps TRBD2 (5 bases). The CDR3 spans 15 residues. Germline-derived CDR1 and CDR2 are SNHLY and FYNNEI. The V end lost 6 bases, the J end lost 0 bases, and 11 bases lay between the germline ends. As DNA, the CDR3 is TGTGCCAGCAGAGACGGAGGCGCGAACACCGGGGAGCTGTTTTTT. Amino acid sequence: CASRDGGANTGELFF.

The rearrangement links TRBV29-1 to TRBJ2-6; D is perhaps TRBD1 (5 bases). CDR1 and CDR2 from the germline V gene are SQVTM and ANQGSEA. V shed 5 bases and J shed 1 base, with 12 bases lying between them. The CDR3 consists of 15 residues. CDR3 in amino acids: CSVMGRGSGANVLTF. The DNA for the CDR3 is TGCAGCGTTATGGGTAGGGGTTCTGGGGCCAACGTCCTGACTTTC.

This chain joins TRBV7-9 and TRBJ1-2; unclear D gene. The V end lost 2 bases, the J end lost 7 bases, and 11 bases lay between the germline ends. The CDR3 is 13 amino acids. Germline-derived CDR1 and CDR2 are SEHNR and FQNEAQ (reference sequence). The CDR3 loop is CASSLHNPIGYTF. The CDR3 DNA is TGTGCCAGCAGCTTACACAACCCGATTGGCTACACCTTC.

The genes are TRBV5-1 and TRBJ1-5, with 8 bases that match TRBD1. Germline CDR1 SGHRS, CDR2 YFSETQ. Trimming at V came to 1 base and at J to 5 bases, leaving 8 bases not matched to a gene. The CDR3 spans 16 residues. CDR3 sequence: CASSLSGTGGDQPQHF. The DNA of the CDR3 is TGCGCCAGCAGCTTGTCCGGGACAGGAGGGGATCAGCCCCAGCATTTT.

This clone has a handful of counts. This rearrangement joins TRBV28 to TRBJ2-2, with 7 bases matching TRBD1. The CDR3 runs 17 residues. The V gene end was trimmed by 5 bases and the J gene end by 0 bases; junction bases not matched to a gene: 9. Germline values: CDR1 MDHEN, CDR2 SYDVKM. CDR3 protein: CASSASLGQANTGELFF. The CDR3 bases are TGTGCCAGCAGTGCCTCTCTCGGACAGGCGAACACCGGGGAGCTGTTTTTT. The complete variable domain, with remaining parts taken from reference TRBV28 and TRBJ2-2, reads DVKVTQSSRYLVKRTGEKVFLECVQDMDHENMFWYRQDPGLGLRLIYFSYDVKMKEKGDIPEGYSVSREKKERFSLILESASTNQTSMYLCASSASLGQANTGELFFGEGSRLTVL.

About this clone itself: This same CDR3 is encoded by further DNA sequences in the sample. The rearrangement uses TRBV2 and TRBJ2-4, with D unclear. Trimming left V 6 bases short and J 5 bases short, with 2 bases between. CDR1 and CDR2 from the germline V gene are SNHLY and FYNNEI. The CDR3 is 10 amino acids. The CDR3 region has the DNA TGTGCCAGCAGCGAAAACATTCAGTACTTC. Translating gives CASSENIQYF.

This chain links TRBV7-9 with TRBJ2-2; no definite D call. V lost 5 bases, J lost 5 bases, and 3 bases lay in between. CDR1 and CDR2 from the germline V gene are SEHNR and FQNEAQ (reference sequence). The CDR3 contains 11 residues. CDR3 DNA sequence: TGTGCCAGCAGCGGGACCGGGGAGCTGTTTTTT. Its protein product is CASSGTGELFF.

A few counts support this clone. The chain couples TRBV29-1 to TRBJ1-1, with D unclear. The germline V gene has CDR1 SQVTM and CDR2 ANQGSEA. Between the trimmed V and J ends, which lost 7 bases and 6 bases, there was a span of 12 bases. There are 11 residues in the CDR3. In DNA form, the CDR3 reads TGCAGCGCCATGAAGGGCGCTGAAGCTTTCTTT. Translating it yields CSAMKGAEAFF.

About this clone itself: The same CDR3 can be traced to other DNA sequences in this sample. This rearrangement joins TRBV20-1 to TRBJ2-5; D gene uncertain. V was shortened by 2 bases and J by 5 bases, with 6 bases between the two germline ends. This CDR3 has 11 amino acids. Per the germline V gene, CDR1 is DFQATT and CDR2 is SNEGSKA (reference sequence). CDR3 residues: CSARSVETQYF. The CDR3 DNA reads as TGCAGTGCTAGATCCGTCGAGACCCAGTACTTC.

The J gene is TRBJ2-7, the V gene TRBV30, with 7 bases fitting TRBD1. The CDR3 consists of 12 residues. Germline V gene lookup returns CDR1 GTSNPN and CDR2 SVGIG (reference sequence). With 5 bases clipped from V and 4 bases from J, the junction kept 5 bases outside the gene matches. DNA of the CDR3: TGTGCCTGGGGGGACAGCCCATACGAGCAGTACTTC. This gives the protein CAWGDSPYEQYF.

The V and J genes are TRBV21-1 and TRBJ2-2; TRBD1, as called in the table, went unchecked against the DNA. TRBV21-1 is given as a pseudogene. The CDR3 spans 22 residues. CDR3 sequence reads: CASSKRGQGTGAPVANTGELFF. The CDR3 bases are TGTGCCAGCAGCAAAAGGGGACAGGGGACAGGGGCCCCTGTGGCGAACACCGGGGAGCTGTTTTTT.

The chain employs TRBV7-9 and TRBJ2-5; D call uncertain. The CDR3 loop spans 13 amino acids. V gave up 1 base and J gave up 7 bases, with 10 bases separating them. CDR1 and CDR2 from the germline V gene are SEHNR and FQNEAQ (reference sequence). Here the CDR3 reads CASSLEGFWTQYF. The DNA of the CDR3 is TGTGCCAGCAGCTTAGAGGGTTTCTGGACCCAGTACTTC.

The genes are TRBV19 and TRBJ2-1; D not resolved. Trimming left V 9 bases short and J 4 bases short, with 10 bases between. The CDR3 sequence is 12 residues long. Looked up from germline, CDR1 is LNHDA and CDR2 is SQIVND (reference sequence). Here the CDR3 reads CASNDAYNEQFF. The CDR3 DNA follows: TGTGCCAGCAATGACGCTTACAATGAGCAGTTCTTC. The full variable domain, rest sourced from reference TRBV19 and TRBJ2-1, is DGGITQSPKYLFRKEGQNVTLSCEQNLNHDAMYWYRQDPGQGLRLIYYSQIVNDFQKGDIAEGYSVSREKKESFPLTVTSAQKNPTAFYLCASNDAYNEQFFGPGTRLTVL.

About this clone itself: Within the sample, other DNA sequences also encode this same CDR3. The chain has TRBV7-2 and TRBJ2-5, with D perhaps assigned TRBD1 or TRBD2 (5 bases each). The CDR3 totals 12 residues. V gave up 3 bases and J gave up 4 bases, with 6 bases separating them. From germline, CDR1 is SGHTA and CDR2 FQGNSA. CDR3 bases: TGTGCCAGCAGCTTTGGGGGAGAGACCCAGTACTTC. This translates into CASSFGGETQYF.

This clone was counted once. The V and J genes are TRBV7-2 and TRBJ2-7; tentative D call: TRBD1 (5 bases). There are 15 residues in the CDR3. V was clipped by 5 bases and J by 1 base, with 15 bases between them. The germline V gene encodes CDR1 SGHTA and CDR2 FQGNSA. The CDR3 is CASSLLAGISYEQYF. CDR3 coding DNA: TGTGCCAGCAGCCTACTTGCAGGGATTTCCTACGAGCAGTACTTC.

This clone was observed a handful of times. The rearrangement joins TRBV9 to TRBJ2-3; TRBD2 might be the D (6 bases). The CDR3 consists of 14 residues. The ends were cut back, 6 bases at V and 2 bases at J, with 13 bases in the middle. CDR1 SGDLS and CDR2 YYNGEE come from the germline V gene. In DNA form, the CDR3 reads TGTGCCAGCAACCCCAGCGGGTTCACAGATACGCAGTATTTT. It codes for CASNPSGFTDTQYF.

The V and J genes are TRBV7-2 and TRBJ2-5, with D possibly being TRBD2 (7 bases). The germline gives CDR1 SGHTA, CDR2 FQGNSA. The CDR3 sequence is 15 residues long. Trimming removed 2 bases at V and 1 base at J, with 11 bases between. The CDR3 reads CASSLRGGPQETQYF. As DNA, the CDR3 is TGTGCCAGCAGCTTACGCGGGGGCCCCCAAGAGACCCAGTACTTC.

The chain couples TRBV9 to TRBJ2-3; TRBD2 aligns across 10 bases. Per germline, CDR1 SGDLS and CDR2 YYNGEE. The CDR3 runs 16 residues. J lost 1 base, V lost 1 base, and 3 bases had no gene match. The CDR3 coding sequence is TGTGCCAGCAGCGTACTACTAGCGGGGCGCACAGATACGCAGTATTTT. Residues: CASSVLLAGRTDTQYF.

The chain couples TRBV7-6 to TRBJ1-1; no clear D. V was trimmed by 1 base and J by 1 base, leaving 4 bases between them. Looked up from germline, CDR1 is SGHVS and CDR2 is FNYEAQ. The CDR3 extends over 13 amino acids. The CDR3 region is CASSLDENTEAFF. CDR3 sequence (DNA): TGTGCCAGCAGCTTAGATGAGAACACTGAAGCTTTCTTT.

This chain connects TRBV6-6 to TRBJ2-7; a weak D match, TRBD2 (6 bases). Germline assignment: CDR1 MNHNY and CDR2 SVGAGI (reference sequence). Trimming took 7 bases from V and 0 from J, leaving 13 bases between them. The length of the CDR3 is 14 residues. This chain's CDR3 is CASTRTTISYEQYF. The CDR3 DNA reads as TGTGCCAGCACCCGGACTACCATCTCCTACGAGCAGTACTTC.

The CDR3 DNA is TGTGCCAGCAGTTACCCGGGACAGCTTAGCACAGATACGCAGTATTTT. Protein: CASSYPGQLSTDTQYF. The V gene is TRBV6-6, the J gene TRBJ2-3; 7 bases line up with TRBD1. Trimming cost V 2 bases and J 0 bases; bases outside gene matches: 5. The germline gives CDR1 MNHNY, CDR2 SVGAGI (reference sequence). There are 16 residues in the CDR3.

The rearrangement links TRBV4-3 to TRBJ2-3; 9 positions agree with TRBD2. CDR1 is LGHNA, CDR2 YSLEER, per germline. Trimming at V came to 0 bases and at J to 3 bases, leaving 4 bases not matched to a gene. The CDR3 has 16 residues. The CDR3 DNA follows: TGCGCCAGCAGCCAAGATGGCGGGGGGGGAACAGATACGCAGTATTTT. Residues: CASSQDGGGGTDTQYF.